This T cell receptor (beta chain) was identified during a study of blood T cell repertoires in COVID-19. In the original workflow: Amplifying reference gene primers gave estimates of nucleated cell counts. TCRdb's copy holds only in-frame clones and misses some; the assay was immunoSEQ multiplex PCR. The D gene and trimming were derived from the DNA, and the V and J assignments and clone size from that table. In the table there are about 98,000 clones, about 80% of which are singletons. Germline V gene data show CDR1 as MNHEY and CDR2 as SVGEGT. Germline trimming cut 4 bases from V and 4 bases from J; bases unmatched to any gene: 7. This CDR3 contains 17 residues.

The clonotype was recovered from a man aged 60 to 69 with acute or convalescent COVID-19. The chain uses TRBV6-2 or TRBV6-3 and TRBJ2-3, with 14 bases matching TRBD2. Sequenced: peripheral blood. CDR3 sequence (DNA): TGTGCCAGCAGTTTTCTGGGACTAGCGGGAGCGTCAGATACGCAGTATTTT. Residues: CASSFLGLAGASDTQYF.